This entry lists 6 T cell receptor beta chains sequenced from one sample in a study of preoperative IRX-2 immunotherapy in early breast cancer. TCRdb keeps only in-frame clones here, not all; method: immunoSEQ multiplex PCR. Of fewer than 35,000 clones listed, nearly 90% are singletons. Treatment of the sample: preoperative locoregional IRX-2 cytokine immunotherapy. Sequencing used tumor tissue, obtained after IRX-2 immunotherapy. The source of these receptors is a human donor with breast cancer.

The chain has TRBV6-8 and TRBJ1-1; no clear D. Germline CDR1 MNHGY, CDR2 SAAAGT. The CDR3 consists of 13 residues. V was cut by 5 bases and J by 0 bases, with 7 bases left in between. CDR3 DNA: TGTGCCAGCAGTCCCCAAATGAACACTGAAGCTTTCTTT. Translation gives CASSPQMNTEAFF.

The chain combines TRBV12-5 with TRBJ1-3; 9 positions agree with TRBD1. This CDR3 has 13 residues. V dropped 6 bases and J dropped 7; count of bases not matched to a gene: 4. Germline lookup yields CDR1 LGHNT and CDR2 FRNRAP. CDR3 sequence reads: CASGQQGANTIYF. CDR3 bases: TGTGCTAGTGGACAACAGGGGGCGAACACCATATATTTT.

This clone was observed a few times. The chain carries TRBV11-3 and TRBJ2-3; 8 bases match TRBD1. The trim removed 3 bases at V and 4 bases at J, leaving 6 bases unmatched. This CDR3 spans 15 amino acids. Germline V lookup: CDR1 SGHNT, CDR2 YENEEA. CDR3 amino acids: CASSLVTGVADTQYF. As DNA, the CDR3 is TGTGCCAGCAGCTTGGTGACAGGGGTGGCAGATACGCAGTATTTT.

The V and J genes are TRBV6-8 and TRBJ1-2, with a possible D match to TRBD1 (5 bases). V was trimmed by 4 bases and J by 2 bases, leaving 11 bases between them. The CDR3 loop spans 14 amino acids. Looked up from germline, CDR1 is MNHGY and CDR2 is SAAAGT. The CDR3 DNA reads TGTGCCAGCAGTTGGGGCCAGCGGAACTATGGCTACACCTTC. Translated: CASSWGQRNYGYTF.

The chain carries TRBV15 and TRBJ2-4; 7 bases align to TRBD1. The V segment lost 5 bases and the J segment 0 bases; nucleotides outside the gene matches: 7. CDR3 length: 16 amino acids. The V gene's germline CDR1 is LNHNV and CDR2 YYDKDF (reference sequence). The CDR3 protein is CATSVGTDLAKNIQYF. The CDR3, as DNA: TGTGCCACCAGCGTAGGGACAGATCTAGCCAAAAACATTCAGTACTTC.

The rearrangement links TRBV6-8 to TRBJ1-1, with no clear D. The V gene's germline CDR1 is MNHGY and CDR2 SAAAGT. V was trimmed by 6 bases and J by 3 bases, leaving 11 bases between them. This CDR3 contains 13 residues. Here the CDR3 DNA reads TGTGCCAGCAGAACAGCGAGGGACACTGAAGCTTTCTTT. Protein product: CASRTARDTEAFF.